The 18 T cell receptor beta chains below were found in one sample sequenced in a study of blood T cell repertoires in COVID-19. TCRdb's table, derived via immunoSEQ multiplex PCR, lists solely in-frame clones and lacks some. The profile shows about 260,000 clones, 86% of them singletons. The source material was PBMCs or T cells enriched from blood (not recorded which). The receptor set was obtained from a woman in her forties or fifties who had recovered from COVID-19.

This chain uses TRBV7-6 with TRBJ1-1; tentative D call: TRBD1 (6 bases). Germline lookup yields CDR1 SGHVS and CDR2 FNYEAQ. V lost 5 bases and J lost 2, with 15 bases in between. CDR3 length: 15 amino acids. DNA for the CDR3: TGTGCCAGCAGCAAAGGTGGGGGCTATAACACTGAAGCTTTCTTT. This sequence encodes CASSKGGGYNTEAFF.

CDR3 in DNA: TGTGCCAGCAGCGTAGATATACAGGGGTTGAATGAGCAGTTCTTC. This gives the protein CASSVDIQGLNEQFF. The chain has TRBV9 and TRBJ2-1; 7 nucleotides match TRBD1. V lost 0 bases, J lost 7 bases, and 7 bases stayed unmatched. Germline loops: CDR1 SGDLS, CDR2 YYNGEE. There are 15 residues in the CDR3.

This clone appeared a single time. The chain uses TRBV4-2 and TRBJ2-5; 12 bases line up with TRBD1. The germline CDR1 and CDR2 sequences are LGHNA and YNFKEQ. The CDR3 is made up of 17 amino acids. Trimming took 3 bases from V and 1 from J; bases not matched to a gene: 6. CDR3 protein: CASSHAGTGGLQETQYF. The CDR3 coding sequence is TGTGCCAGCAGCCATGCCGGGACAGGGGGCCTCCAAGAGACCCAGTACTTC.

This rearrangement joins TRBV7-2 to TRBJ1-2; 7 bases match TRBD1. V gave up 6 bases and J gave up 3 bases; unmatched junction bases: 10. This CDR3 is 15 amino acids long. Germline values: CDR1 SGHTA, CDR2 FQGNSA. CDR3 nucleotide sequence: TGTGCCAGCAGTTCTGACTCCGGGACAGACTATGGCTACACCTTC. Translating gives CASSSDSGTDYGYTF.

This chain connects TRBV7-2 to TRBJ1-3; D unresolved. The germline V and J ends were trimmed by 3 bases and 1 base, with 7 bases remaining between them. Germline loops: CDR1 SGHTA, CDR2 FQGNSA. CDR3 size: 14 residues. CDR3 region: CASSLDFSGNTIYF. For the CDR3, the DNA is TGTGCCAGCAGCTTGGACTTTTCTGGAAACACCATATATTTT.

DNA for the CDR3: TGTGCCAGCAGCTTCGGGACAGCTAACTACGAGCAGTACTTC. This sequence encodes CASSFGTANYEQYF. The J gene is TRBJ2-7, the V gene TRBV5-4; TRBD1 aligns across 7 bases. Trimming at V came to 2 bases and at J to 3 bases, leaving 5 bases not matched to a gene. The germline V gene has CDR1 SGHNT and CDR2 YYREEE (reference sequence). The CDR3 consists of 14 residues.

The rearrangement uses TRBV2 and TRBJ1-6, with D tentatively TRBD1 (6 bases). CDR3 length: 15 residues. CDR1 is SNHLY and CDR2 is FYNNEI in the germline V gene. Trimming cost V 4 bases and J 9 bases, with 16 bases left between them. Here the CDR3 DNA reads TGTGCCAGCAGTGCGGCCTGGGGGGGCCCTTCACCCCTCCACTTT. Protein sequence: CASSAAWGGPSPLHF.

CDR3 loop: CASSLTSVQGRTDTQYF. The CDR3 DNA is TGCGCCAGCAGCCTGACATCGGTACAGGGTCGGACAGATACGCAGTATTTT. The chain recombines TRBV5-1 with TRBJ2-3, with D perhaps TRBD1 (6 bases). The germline V gene encodes CDR1 SGHRS and CDR2 YFSETQ. The length of the CDR3 is 17 residues. V was shortened by 4 bases and J by 3 bases, with 21 bases between the two germline ends.

This clone came up once. This sequence joins TRBV7-8 and TRBJ1-5; D gene unclear. The germline V gene has CDR1 SGHVS and CDR2 FQNEAQ. V shed 1 base and J shed 2 bases, with 9 bases lying between them. This CDR3 is 15 amino acids long. The CDR3 spells CASSLVGVGNQPQHF. CDR3 coding DNA: TGTGCCAGCAGCTTAGTCGGGGTCGGCAATCAGCCCCAGCATTTT.

The sample holds a few counts of this clone. This sequence joins TRBV7-3 and TRBJ1-1; a possible D gene is TRBD1 (5 bases). The germline CDR1 and CDR2 sequences are SGHTA and FQGTGA. V was shortened by 0 bases and J by 4 bases, with 15 bases between the two germline ends. The CDR3 length is 16 residues. The CDR3 DNA reads TGTGCCAGCAGCTTAACGGGGCAGGTCAAGGGCACTGAAGCTTTCTTT. It specifies CASSLTGQVKGTEAFF. Combining the CDR3 with reference TRBV7-3 and TRBJ1-1 gives the whole variable domain GAGVSQTPSNKVTEKGKYVELRCDPISGHTALYWYRQSLGQGPEFLIYFQGTGAADDSGLPNDRFFAVRPEGSVSTLKIQRTERGDSAVYLCASSLTGQVKGTEAFFGQGTRLTVV.

This chain uses TRBV21-1 with TRBJ1-5. TRBV21-1 corresponds to a pseudogene. The CDR3 runs 13 residues. For the CDR3, the DNA is TGTGCCAGCACCAACTCCTTAAATCAGCCCCAGCATTTT. Translating gives CASTNSLNQPQHF.

The chain has TRBV11-2 and TRBJ2-5; D unclear. The CDR3 length is 13 residues. V dropped 2 bases and J dropped 5 bases, with 9 bases sitting between them. In germline, CDR1 is SGHAT, CDR2 FQNNGV. The CDR3 DNA reads as TGTGCCAGCAGCTTAAATAGTTTCGAGACCCAGTACTTC. This codes for CASSLNSFETQYF.

The chain links TRBV3-1 (or the pseudogene TRBV3-2) to TRBJ2-2, with a tentative D call TRBD1 (7 bases). The V end lost 4 bases, the J end lost 10 bases, and 10 bases lay between the germline ends. Per the germline V gene, CDR1 is LGHDT and CDR2 is YNNKEL (reference sequence). The CDR3 contains 12 residues. The CDR3 spells CASSRRGLELFF. The CDR3 DNA is TGTGCCAGCAGCCGGAGGGGGCTGGAGCTGTTTTTT.

The chain couples TRBV3-1 (or the pseudogene TRBV3-2) to TRBJ2-7, with 9 bases matching TRBD2. This CDR3 has 22 residues. V lost 6 bases and J lost 0; bases outside the gene matches: 27. Germline CDR1 reads LGHDT; CDR2 reads YNNKEL (reference sequence). The CDR3 reads CASSHHRILRTSVHPSSYEQYF. CDR3 nucleotide sequence: TGTGCCAGCAGTCATCACAGGATACTCCGGACTAGCGTACACCCGAGCTCCTACGAGCAGTACTTC.

This chain links TRBV7-6 with TRBJ2-2; D perhaps matches TRBD1 (6 bases). Germline lookup yields CDR1 SGHVS and CDR2 FNYEAQ. The CDR3 consists of 14 residues. Trimming shortened V by 6 bases and J by 6 bases, and 14 bases separated the two germline ends. CDR3 protein: CASRHIQGSGELFF. The DNA of the CDR3 is TGTGCCAGCAGGCACATCCAGGGGTCCGGGGAGCTGTTTTTT.

V usage is TRBV7-6 and J usage is TRBJ2-1; D is unresolved. Germline CDR1 reads SGHVS; CDR2 reads FNYEAQ. The CDR3 covers 11 residues. V was clipped by 5 bases and J by 9 bases, with 8 bases between them. The CDR3 DNA reads as TGTGCCAGCAGCGGCCCGGGTGAGCAGTTCTTC. It yields the protein CASSGPGEQFF. The entire variable domain, with the rest obtained from reference TRBV7-6 and TRBJ2-1, is as follows: GAGVSQSPRYKVTKRGQDVALRCDPISGHVSLYWYRQALGQGPEFLTYFNYEAQQDKSGLPNDRFSAERPEGSISTLTIQRTEQRDSAMYRCASSGPGEQFFGPGTRLTVL.

This clone was observed once. The gene calls are TRBV5-1 and TRBJ1-2, with 8 bases matching TRBD1. The CDR3 loop spans 16 amino acids. Germline V gene sequence: CDR1 SGHRS, CDR2 YFSETQ. Germline trimming cut 0 bases from V and 8 bases from J; bases unmatched to any gene: 12. The CDR3 DNA reads TGCGCCAGCAGCTTGGGGGTGAGGACAGGGATTGACGGCTACACCTTC. This encodes CASSLGVRTGIDGYTF.

CDR3 bases: TGTGCCAGCTCGACAGGGACTAGCGGGAACTACGAGCAGTACTTC. This codes for CASSTGTSGNYEQYF. The chain couples TRBV18 to TRBJ2-7, with 13 nucleotides matching TRBD2. V shed 6 bases and J 3 bases; nucleotides not matched to a gene: 5. Germline CDR1 reads KGHSH; CDR2 reads LQKENI. The CDR3 has 15 residues.